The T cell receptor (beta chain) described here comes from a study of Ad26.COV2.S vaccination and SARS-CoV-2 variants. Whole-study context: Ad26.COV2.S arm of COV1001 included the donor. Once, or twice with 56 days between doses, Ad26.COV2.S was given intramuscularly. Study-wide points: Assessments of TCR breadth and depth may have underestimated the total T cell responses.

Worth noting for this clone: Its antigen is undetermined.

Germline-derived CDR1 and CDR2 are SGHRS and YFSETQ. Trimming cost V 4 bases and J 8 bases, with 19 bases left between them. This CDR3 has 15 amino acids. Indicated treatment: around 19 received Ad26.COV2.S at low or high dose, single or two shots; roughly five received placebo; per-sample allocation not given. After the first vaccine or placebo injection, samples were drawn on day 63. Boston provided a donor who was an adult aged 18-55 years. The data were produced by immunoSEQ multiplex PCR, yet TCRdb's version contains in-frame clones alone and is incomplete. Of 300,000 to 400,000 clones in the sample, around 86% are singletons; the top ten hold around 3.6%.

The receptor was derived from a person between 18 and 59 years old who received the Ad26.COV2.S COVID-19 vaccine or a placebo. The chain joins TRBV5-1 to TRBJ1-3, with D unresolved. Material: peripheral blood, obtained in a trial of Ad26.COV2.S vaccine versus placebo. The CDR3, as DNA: TGCGCCAGCAGCACGCGGCCGAGAGCAATCGACACCATATATTTT. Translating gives CASSTRPRAIDTIYF.